A selection of T cell receptor beta chains follows, all from one sample in a study of shared clonotypes between healthy human individuals. TCRdb's table, derived via immunoSEQ multiplex PCR, lists solely in-frame clones and lacks some. This sample yields over 2 million clones, of which just under 95% are seen a single time; about 0.36% belongs to the top ten. The sequenced sample was naive CD4+ T cells from PBMCs. The receptors here all came from a man aged 18-30 years in good health. Some clones in this sample may be carry-over from other donors' samples. The CDR3 runs from the conserved cysteine through the conserved F or W. The order of the fields is V gene, clone size, D gene, J gene, CDR3 DNA, CDR3 protein. A D gene is named only where the DNA matches it firmly. The listing skips clone size in some rows; elsewhere it reads once, few, many or a size class.

v_call: TRBV27
clone_size: NA
d_call: TRBD1
j_call: TRBJ1-4
cdr3_nt: TGTGCCAGCAGGGGGGGGACAGGGGTTGAAAAACTGTTTTTT
cdr3_aa: CASRGGTGVEKLFF

v_call: TRBV7-9
clone_size: NA
d_call: NA
j_call: TRBJ2-3
cdr3_nt: TGTGCCAGCAGCCCAGGGGCGGACCGAGGACAGAATACGCAGTATTTT
cdr3_aa: CASSPGADRGQNTQYF

v_call: TRBV19
clone_size: once
d_call: NA
j_call: TRBJ2-3
cdr3_nt: TGTGCCAGTAGTATAGTTAGAGGCTCGGATACGCAGTATTTT
cdr3_aa: CASSIVRGSDTQYF

v_call: TRBV9
clone_size: NA
d_call: TRBD2
j_call: TRBJ2-1
cdr3_nt: TGTGCCAGCAGCGTAGCTGGGCTAGCGGGAGGCAATGAGCAGTTCTTC
cdr3_aa: CASSVAGLAGGNEQFF

v_call: TRBV28
clone_size: NA
d_call: NA
j_call: TRBJ1-2
cdr3_nt: TGTGCCAGCAGGCCCGGACGGAGAAGCCCCTATGGCTACACCTTC
cdr3_aa: CASRPGRRSPYGYTF

v_call: TRBV14
clone_size: once
d_call: TRBD1
j_call: TRBJ2-1
cdr3_nt: TGTGCCAGCAGCGAATTCCGGGACAGCTCCGGGAATGAGCAGTTCTTC
cdr3_aa: CASSEFRDSSGNEQFF

v_call: TRBV19
clone_size: NA
d_call: TRBD1
j_call: TRBJ1-3
cdr3_nt: TGTGCCAGTACGACAGGGGCTTCTGGAAACACCATATATTTT
cdr3_aa: CASTTGASGNTIYF

v_call: TRBV5-1
clone_size: NA
d_call: TRBD1
j_call: TRBJ2-2
cdr3_nt: TGCGCCAGCAAAACCGGGACAGGGGCCGGGGAGCTGTTTTTT
cdr3_aa: CASKTGTGAGELFF

v_call: TRBV28
clone_size: NA
d_call: NA
j_call: TRBJ1-1
cdr3_nt: TGTGCCAGCAGGGGTTGGGACACTGAAGCTTTCTTT
cdr3_aa: CASRGWDTEAFF

v_call: TRBV7-8
clone_size: NA
d_call: TRBD1
j_call: TRBJ2-2
cdr3_nt: TGTGCCAGCAGCACCCGACAGGGGCGCGCCGGGGAGCTGTTTTTT
cdr3_aa: CASSTRQGRAGELFF

v_call: TRBV2
clone_size: NA
d_call: TRBD1
j_call: TRBJ2-3
cdr3_nt: TGTGCCAGCAGTATACAGGGGCAAGGCACAGATACGCAGTATTTT
cdr3_aa: CASSIQGQGTDTQYF

v_call: TRBV28
clone_size: NA
d_call: NA
j_call: TRBJ1-1
cdr3_nt: TGTGCCAGCAGGGCAGGTGAGCTTGAAGCTTTCTTT
cdr3_aa: CASRAGELEAFF

v_call: TRBV11-1
clone_size: once
d_call: NA
j_call: TRBJ2-5
cdr3_nt: TGTGCCAGCAGCTTATACAGACAGCAGGTGACCCAGTACTTC
cdr3_aa: CASSLYRQQVTQYF

v_call: TRBV10-3
clone_size: NA
d_call: NA
j_call: TRBJ2-1
cdr3_nt: TGTGCCATCAGCAACCCTGGACGGGGGCGCGACAATGAGCAGTTCTTC
cdr3_aa: CAISNPGRGRDNEQFF

v_call: TRBV18
clone_size: NA
d_call: NA
j_call: TRBJ1-1
cdr3_nt: TGTGCCAGCTCACCACCGGGGGGGGGCAGGAACACTGAAGCTTTCTTT
cdr3_aa: CASSPPGGGRNTEAFF

v_call: TRBV5-1
clone_size: NA
d_call: NA
j_call: TRBJ2-1
cdr3_nt: TGCGCCAGCAGCTTTGGGGCAGTGAACAATGAGCAGTTCTTC
cdr3_aa: CASSFGAVNNEQFF

v_call: TRBV18
clone_size: NA
d_call: NA
j_call: TRBJ2-1
cdr3_nt: TGTGCCAGCTCACCACCGAATTTAGGTGGGAGTGAGCAGTTCTTC
cdr3_aa: CASSPPNLGGSEQFF